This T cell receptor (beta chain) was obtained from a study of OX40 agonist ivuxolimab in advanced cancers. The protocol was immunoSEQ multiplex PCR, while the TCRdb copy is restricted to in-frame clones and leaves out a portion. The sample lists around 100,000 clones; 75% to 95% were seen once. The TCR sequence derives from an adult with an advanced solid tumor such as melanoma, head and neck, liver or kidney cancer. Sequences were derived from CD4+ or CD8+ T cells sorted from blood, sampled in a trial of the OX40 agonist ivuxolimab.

The DNA for the CDR3 is TGTGCCAGCGGTCAGCGGTCCCTCTCCTACAATGAGCAGTTCTTC. Translated: CASGQRSLSYNEQFF. The chain has TRBV7-9 and TRBJ2-1, with a possible D match to TRBD2 (5 bases). The ends were cut back, 8 bases at V and 0 bases at J, with 14 bases in the middle. There are 15 residues in the CDR3. Germline CDR1 SEHNR, CDR2 FQNEAQ (reference sequence). The variable domain in full, with the rest retrieved from reference TRBV7-9 and TRBJ2-1, is DTGVSQNPRHKITKRGQNVTFRCDPISEHNRLYWYRQTLGQGPEFLTYFQNEAQLEKSRLLSDRFSAERPKGSFSTLEIQRTEQGDSAMYLCASGQRSLSYNEQFFGPGTRLTVL.